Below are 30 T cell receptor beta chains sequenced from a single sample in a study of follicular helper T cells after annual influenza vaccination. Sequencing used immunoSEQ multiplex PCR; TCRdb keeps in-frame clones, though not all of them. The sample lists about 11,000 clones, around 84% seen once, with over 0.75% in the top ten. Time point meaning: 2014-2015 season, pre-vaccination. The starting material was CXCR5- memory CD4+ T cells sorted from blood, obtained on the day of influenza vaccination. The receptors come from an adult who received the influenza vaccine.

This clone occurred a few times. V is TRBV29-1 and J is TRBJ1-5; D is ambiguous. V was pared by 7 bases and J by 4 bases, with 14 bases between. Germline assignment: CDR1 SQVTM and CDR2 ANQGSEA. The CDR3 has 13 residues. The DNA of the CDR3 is TGCAGCGCCGCAACCGGTTGGAATCAGCCCCAGCATTTT. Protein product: CSAATGWNQPQHF.

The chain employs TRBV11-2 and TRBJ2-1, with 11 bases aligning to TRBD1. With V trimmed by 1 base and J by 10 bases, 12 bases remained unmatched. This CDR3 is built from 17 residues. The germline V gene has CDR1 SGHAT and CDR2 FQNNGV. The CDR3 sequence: CASSLGYGTGGIGEQFF. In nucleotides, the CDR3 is TGTGCCAGCAGCTTAGGATATGGGACAGGGGGGATAGGGGAGCAGTTCTTC.

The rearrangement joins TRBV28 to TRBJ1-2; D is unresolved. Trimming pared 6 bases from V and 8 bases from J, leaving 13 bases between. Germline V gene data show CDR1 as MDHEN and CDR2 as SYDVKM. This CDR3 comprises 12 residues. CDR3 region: CASRAQDQGYTF. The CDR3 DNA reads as TGTGCCAGCAGGGCTCAGGATCAGGGCTACACCTTC.

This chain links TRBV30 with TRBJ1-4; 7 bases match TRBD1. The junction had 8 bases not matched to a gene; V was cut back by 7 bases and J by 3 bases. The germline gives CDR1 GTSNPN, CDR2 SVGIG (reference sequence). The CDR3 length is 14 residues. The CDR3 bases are TGTGCCTCCGCCAGGGGGGGATCTAATGAAAAACTGTTTTTT. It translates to CASARGGSNEKLFF. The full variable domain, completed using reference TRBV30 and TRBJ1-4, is SQTIHQWPATLVQPVGSPLSLECTVEGTSNPNLYWYRQAAGRGLQLLFYSVGIGQISSEVPQNLSASRPQDRQFILSSKKLLLSDSGFYLCASARGGSNEKLFFGSGTQLSVL.

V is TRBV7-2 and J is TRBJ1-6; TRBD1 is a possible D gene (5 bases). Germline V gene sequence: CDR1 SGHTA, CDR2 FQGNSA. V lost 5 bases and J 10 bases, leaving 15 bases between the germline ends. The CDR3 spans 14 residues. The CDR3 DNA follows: TGTGCCAGCAGCCAGGGCAGAAGAGGGTCACCCCTCCACTTT. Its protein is CASSQGRRGSPLHF.

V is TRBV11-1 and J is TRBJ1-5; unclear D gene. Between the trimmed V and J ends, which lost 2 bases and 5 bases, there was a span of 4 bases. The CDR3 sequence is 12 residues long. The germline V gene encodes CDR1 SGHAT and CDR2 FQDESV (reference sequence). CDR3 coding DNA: TGTGCCAGCAGCTTAATCCATCAGCCCCAGCATTTT. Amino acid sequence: CASSLIHQPQHF. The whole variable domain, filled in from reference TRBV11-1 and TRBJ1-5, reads EAEVAQSPRYKITEKSQAVAFWCDPISGHATLYWYRQILGQGPELLVQFQDESVVDDSQLPKDRFSAERLKGVDSTLKIQPAELGDSAMYLCASSLIHQPQHFGDGTRLSIL.

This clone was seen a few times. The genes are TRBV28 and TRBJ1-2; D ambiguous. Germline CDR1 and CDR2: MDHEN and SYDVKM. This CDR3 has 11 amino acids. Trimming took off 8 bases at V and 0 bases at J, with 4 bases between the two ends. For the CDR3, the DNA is TGTGCCAGCCAAGCTAACTATGGCTACACCTTC. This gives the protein CASQANYGYTF.

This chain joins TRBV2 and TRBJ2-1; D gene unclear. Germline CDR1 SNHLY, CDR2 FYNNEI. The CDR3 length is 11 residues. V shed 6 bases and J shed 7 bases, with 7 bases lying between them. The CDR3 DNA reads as TGTGCCAGCAGCGAGACAAATGAGCAGTTCTTC. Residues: CASSETNEQFF. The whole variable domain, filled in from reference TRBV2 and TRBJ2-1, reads EPEVTQTPSHQVTQMGQEVILRCVPISNHLYFYWYRQILGQKVEFLVSFYNNEISEKSEIFDDQFSVERPDGSNFTLKIRSTKLEDSAMYFCASSETNEQFFGPGTRLTVL.

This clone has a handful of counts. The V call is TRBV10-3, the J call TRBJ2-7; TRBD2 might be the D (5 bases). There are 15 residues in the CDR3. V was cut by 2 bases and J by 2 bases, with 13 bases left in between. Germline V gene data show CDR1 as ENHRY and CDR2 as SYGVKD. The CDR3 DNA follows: TGTGCCATCAGTGAGACGGAGGAGTACCCCTACGAGCAGTACTTC. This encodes CAISETEEYPYEQYF.

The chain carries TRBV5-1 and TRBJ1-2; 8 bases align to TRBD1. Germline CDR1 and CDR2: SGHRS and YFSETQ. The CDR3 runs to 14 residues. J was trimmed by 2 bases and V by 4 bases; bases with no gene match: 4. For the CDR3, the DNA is TGCGCCAGCAGCGTAACAGGGGGGAACTATGGCTACACCTTC. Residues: CASSVTGGNYGYTF.

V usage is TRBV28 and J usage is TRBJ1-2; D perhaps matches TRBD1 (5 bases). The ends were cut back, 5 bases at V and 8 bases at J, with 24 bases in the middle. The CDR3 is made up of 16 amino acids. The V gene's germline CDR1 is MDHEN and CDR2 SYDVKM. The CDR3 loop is CASSRQNSGPREGYTF. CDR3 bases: TGTGCCAGCAGTCGCCAGAACTCGGGGCCTAGGGAGGGCTACACCTTC.

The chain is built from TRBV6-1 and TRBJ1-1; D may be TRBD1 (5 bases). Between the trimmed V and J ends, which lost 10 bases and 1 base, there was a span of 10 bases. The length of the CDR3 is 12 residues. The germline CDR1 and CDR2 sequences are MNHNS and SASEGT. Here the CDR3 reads CATDRSNTEAFF. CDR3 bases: TGTGCCACCGACAGATCGAACACTGAAGCTTTCTTT.

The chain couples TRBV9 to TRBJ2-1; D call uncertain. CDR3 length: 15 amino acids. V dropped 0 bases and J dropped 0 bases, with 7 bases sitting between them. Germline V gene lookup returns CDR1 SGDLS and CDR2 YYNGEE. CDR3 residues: CASSVDKGSYNEQFF. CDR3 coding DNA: TGTGCCAGCAGCGTAGATAAGGGCTCCTACAATGAGCAGTTCTTC. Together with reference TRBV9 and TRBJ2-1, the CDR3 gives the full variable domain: DSGVTQTPKHLITATGQRVTLRCSPRSGDLSVYWYQQSLDQGLQFLIQYYNGEERAKGNILERFSAQQFPDLHSELNLSSLELGDSALYFCASSVDKGSYNEQFFGPGTRLTVL.

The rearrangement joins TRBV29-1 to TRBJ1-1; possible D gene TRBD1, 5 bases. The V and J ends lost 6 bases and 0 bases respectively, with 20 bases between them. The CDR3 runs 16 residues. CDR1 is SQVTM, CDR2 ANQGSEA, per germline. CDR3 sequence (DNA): TGCAGCGTATGGGGGTCAGGGCGAAGAATGAACACTGAAGCTTTCTTT. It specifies CSVWGSGRRMNTEAFF. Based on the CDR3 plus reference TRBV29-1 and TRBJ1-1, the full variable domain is SAVISQKPSRDICQRGTSLTIQCQVDSQVTMMFWYRQQPGQSLTLIATANQGSEATYESGFVIDKFPISRPNLTFSTLTVSNMSPEDSSIYLCSVWGSGRRMNTEAFFGQGTRLTVV.

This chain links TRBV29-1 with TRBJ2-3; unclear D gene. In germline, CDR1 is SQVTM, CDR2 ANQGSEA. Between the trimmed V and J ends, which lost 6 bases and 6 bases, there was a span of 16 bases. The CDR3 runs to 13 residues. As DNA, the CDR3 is TGCAGCGTCCGCCCGGCCAGAGCTGATACGCAGTATTTT. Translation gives CSVRPARADTQYF.

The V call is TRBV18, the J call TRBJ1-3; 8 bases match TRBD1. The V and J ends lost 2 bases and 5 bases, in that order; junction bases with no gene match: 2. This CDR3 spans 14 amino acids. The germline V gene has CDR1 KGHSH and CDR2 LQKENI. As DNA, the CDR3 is TGTGCCAGCTCACCAGGGACAGGCCGAAACACCATATATTTT. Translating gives CASSPGTGRNTIYF.

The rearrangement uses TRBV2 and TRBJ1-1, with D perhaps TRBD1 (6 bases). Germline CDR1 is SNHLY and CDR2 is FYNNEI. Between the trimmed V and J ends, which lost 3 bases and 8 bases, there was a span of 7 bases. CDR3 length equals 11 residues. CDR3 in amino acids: CASSDTGEAFF. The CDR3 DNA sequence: TGTGCCAGCAGTGACACAGGGGAAGCTTTCTTT.

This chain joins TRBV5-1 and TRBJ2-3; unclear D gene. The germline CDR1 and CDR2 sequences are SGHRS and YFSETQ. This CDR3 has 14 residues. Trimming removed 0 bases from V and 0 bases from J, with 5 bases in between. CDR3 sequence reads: CASSLGRSTDTQYF. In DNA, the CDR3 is TGCGCCAGCAGCTTGGGGAGAAGCACAGATACGCAGTATTTT.

CDR3 in DNA: TGTGCCAGCAGGTCCAGCGAGGGCGGGAGATCCTACAATGAGCAGTTCTTC. The encoded protein is CASRSSEGGRSYNEQFF. This chain uses TRBV28 with TRBJ2-1, with 7 positions matching TRBD2. Trimming at V came to 6 bases and at J to 1 base, leaving 12 bases not matched to a gene. The CDR3 has 17 amino acids. Germline CDR1 MDHEN, CDR2 SYDVKM.

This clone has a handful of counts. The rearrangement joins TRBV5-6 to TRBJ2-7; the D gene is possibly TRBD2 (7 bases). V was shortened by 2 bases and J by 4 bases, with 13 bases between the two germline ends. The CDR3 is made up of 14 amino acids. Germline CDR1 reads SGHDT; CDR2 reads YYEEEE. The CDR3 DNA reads TGTGCCAGCAGCTTCGGGGGGCGCGTGTACGAGCAGTACTTC. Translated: CASSFGGRVYEQYF.

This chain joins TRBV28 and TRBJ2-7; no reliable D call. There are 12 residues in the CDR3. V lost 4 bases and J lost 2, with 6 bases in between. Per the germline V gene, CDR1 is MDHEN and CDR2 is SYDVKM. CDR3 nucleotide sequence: TGTGCCAGCAGTTCCTCCCCCTACGAGCAGTACTTC. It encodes CASSSSPYEQYF.

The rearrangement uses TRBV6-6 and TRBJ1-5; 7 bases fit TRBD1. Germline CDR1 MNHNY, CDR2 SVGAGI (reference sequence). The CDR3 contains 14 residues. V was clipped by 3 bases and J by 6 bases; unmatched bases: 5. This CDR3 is CASSYPTGFQPQHF. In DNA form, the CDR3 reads TGTGCCAGCAGTTATCCGACAGGGTTTCAGCCCCAGCATTTT.

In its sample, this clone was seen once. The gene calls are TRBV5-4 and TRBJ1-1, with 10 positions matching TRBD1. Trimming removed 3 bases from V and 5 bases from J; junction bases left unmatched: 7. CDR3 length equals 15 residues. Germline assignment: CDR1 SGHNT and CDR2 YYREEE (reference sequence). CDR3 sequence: CASSSRQGAGTEAFF. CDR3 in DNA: TGTGCCAGCAGCTCCCGACAGGGGGCGGGTACTGAAGCTTTCTTT.

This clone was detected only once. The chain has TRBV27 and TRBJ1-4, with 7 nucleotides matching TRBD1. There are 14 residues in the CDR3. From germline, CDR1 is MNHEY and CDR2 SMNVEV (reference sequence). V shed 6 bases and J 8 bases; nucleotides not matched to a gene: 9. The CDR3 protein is CASSQTGLREKLFF. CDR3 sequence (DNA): TGTGCCAGCAGCCAGACAGGGTTACGAGAAAAACTGTTTTTT. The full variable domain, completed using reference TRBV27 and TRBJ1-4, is EAQVTQNPRYLITVTGKKLTVTCSQNMNHEYMSWYRQDPGLGLRQIYYSMNVEVTDKGDVPEGYKVSRKEKRNFPLILESPSPNQTSLYFCASSQTGLREKLFFGSGTQLSVL.

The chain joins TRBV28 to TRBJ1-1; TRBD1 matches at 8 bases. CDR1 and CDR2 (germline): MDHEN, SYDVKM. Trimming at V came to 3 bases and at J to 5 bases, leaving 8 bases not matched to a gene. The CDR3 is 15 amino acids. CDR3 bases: TGTGCCAGCAGTTTTCGGACAGGGATGGGGACTGAAGCTTTCTTT. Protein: CASSFRTGMGTEAFF.

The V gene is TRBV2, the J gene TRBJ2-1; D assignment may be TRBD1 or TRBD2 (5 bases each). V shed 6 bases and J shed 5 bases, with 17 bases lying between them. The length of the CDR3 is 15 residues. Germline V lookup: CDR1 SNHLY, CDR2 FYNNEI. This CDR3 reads CASRDFGGDDNEQFF. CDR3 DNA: TGTGCCAGCAGGGACTTTGGGGGAGATGACAATGAGCAGTTCTTC. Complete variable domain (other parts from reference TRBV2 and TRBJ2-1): EPEVTQTPSHQVTQMGQEVILRCVPISNHLYFYWYRQILGQKVEFLVSFYNNEISEKSEIFDDQFSVERPDGSNFTLKIRSTKLEDSAMYFCASRDFGGDDNEQFFGPGTRLTVL.

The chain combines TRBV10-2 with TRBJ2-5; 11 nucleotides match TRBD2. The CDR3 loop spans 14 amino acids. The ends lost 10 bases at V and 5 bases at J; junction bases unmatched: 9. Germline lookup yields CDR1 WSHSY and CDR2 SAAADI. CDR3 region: CATRQLAGEETQYF. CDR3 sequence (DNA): TGCGCCACCAGGCAACTAGCGGGAGAGGAGACCCAGTACTTC.

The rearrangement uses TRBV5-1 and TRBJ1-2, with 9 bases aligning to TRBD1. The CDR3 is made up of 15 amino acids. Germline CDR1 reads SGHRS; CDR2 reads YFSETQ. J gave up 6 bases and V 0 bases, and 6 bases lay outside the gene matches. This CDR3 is CASSLALGTGNGYTF. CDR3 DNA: TGCGCCAGCAGCTTGGCCTTAGGGACAGGGAATGGCTACACCTTC.

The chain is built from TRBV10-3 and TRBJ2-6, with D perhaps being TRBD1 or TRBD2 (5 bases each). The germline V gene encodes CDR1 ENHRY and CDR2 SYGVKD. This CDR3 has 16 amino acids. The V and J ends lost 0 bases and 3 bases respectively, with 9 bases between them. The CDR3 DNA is TGTGCCATCAGTGAGTCCTGGGGGAGTGGGGCCAACGTCCTGACTTTC. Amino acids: CAISESWGSGANVLTF.

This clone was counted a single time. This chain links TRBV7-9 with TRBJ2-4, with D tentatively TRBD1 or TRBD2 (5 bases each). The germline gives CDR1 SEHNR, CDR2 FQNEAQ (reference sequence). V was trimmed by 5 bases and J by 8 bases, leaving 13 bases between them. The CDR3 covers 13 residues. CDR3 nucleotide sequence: TGTGCCAGCAGCGTTACTGGGGGTTACATTCAGTACTTC. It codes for CASSVTGGYIQYF.